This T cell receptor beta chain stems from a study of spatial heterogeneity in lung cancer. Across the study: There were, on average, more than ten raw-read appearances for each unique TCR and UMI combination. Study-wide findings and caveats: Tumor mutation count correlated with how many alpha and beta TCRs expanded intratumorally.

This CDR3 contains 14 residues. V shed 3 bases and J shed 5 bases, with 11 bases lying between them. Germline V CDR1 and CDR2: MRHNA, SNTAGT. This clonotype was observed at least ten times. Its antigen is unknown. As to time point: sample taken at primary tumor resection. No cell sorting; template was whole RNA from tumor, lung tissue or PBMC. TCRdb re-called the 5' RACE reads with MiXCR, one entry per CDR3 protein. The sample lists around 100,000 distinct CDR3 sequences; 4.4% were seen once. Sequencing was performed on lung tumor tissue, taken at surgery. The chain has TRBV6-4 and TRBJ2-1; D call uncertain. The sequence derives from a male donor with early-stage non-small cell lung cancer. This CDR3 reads CASSETNRNNEQFF. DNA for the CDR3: TGTGCCAGCAGTGAAACTAACAGAAACAATGAGCAGTTCTTC.